This passage covers 24 T cell receptor beta chains from one sample sequenced in a study of T cell responses to AZD1222 COVID-19 vaccine. Only in-frame clones appear in the TCRdb table, and some are missing; sequencing was by immunoSEQ multiplex PCR. The table includes 120,000 or so clones, 84% detected once. Material: peripheral blood, obtained 28 days after the second AZD1222 dose. These receptors all come from an adult who received the AZD1222 COVID-19 vaccine.

This clone was detected only once. This chain uses TRBV18 with TRBJ1-2, with D tentatively TRBD1 (6 bases). This CDR3 is built from 14 residues. Between the trimmed V and J ends, which lost 6 bases and 7 bases, there was a span of 18 bases. Germline assignment: CDR1 KGHSH and CDR2 LQKENI. The CDR3 DNA is TGTGCCAGCTCGACCGGGGGCCCCACCCCTGGCTACACCTTC. Its translation is CASSTGGPTPGYTF.

The J gene is TRBJ1-4, the V gene TRBV5-5, with 8 bases fitting TRBD1. The CDR3 length is 18 residues. CDR1 is SGHKS, CDR2 YYEKEE, per germline (reference sequence). With V trimmed by 3 bases and J by 0 bases, 10 bases remained unmatched. The CDR3 DNA follows: TGTGCCAGCAGCTCAACCGGGACAGGAGCAGCAACTAATGAAAAACTGTTTTTT. Translation: CASSSTGTGAATNEKLFF.

This rearrangement joins TRBV13 to TRBJ2-1; a possible D gene is TRBD2 (6 bases). Trimming took off 2 bases at V and 2 bases at J, with 10 bases between the two ends. The germline V gene has CDR1 PRHDT and CDR2 FYEKMQ (reference sequence). The CDR3 covers 15 residues. The CDR3 spells CASSLRGTPYNEQFF. In DNA form, the CDR3 reads TGTGCCAGCAGCTTACGCGGGACTCCCTACAATGAGCAGTTCTTC.

This clone was detected a few times. The V gene is TRBV2, the J gene TRBJ2-3; 10 bases agree with TRBD1. After removal of 4 bases from V and 0 bases from J, the junction contained 13 bases not matched to a gene. The CDR3 runs 19 residues. Looked up from germline, CDR1 is SNHLY and CDR2 is FYNNEI. The CDR3 loop is CASSGGSGQGITSTDTQYF. The CDR3 DNA reads as TGTGCCAGCAGTGGAGGGTCGGGACAGGGGATCACTAGCACAGATACGCAGTATTTT.

The gene calls are TRBV6-2 or TRBV6-3 and TRBJ1-5; D is undetermined. V shed 4 bases and J shed 7 bases, with 11 bases lying between them. CDR1 and CDR2 from the germline V gene are MNHEY and SVGEGT. The CDR3 consists of 13 residues. The CDR3 loop is CASSSTGYQPQHF. In nucleotides, the CDR3 is TGTGCCAGCAGTTCAACGGGGTACCAGCCCCAGCATTTT.

This rearrangement joins TRBV3-1 (or the pseudogene TRBV3-2) to TRBJ1-2; no firm D call. This CDR3 region has 12 residues. CDR1 is LGHDT and CDR2 is YNNKEL in the germline V gene (reference sequence). The ends were cut back, 0 bases at V and 12 bases at J, with 11 bases in the middle. The CDR3 is CASSQDKGYNTF. The CDR3 nucleotides read TGTGCCAGCAGCCAAGATAAGGGTTATAACACCTTC.

The sample holds a few counts of this clone. The genes are TRBV29-1 and TRBJ1-4; tentative D call: TRBD1 (5 bases). Germline V gene lookup returns CDR1 SQVTM and CDR2 ANQGSEA. Trimming took off 1 base at V and 10 bases at J, with 13 bases between the two ends. The CDR3 has 13 residues. In DNA, the CDR3 is TGCAGCGTTGAAGCCGGGGACTCTCGAAAACTGTTTTTT. Amino acids: CSVEAGDSRKLFF.

V usage is TRBV5-6 and J usage is TRBJ1-6; the D is unclear. Trimming stripped 0 bases from V and 0 bases from J, with 10 bases between. The germline V gene has CDR1 SGHDT and CDR2 YYEEEE. The CDR3 extends over 17 amino acids. This CDR3 is CASSLASQTSYNSPLHF. CDR3 in DNA: TGTGCCAGCAGCTTGGCGTCTCAGACCTCCTATAATTCACCCCTCCACTTT.

This chain uses TRBV18 with TRBJ2-5, with 10 bases that match TRBD2. V lost 2 bases and J lost 2; bases outside the gene matches: 5. Germline V gives CDR1 KGHSH, CDR2 LQKENI. This CDR3 is 16 amino acids long. This CDR3 is CASSPRASGGQETQYF. Written as DNA, the CDR3 is TGTGCCAGCTCACCAAGGGCTAGCGGGGGTCAAGAGACCCAGTACTTC. The whole variable domain, filled in from reference TRBV18 and TRBJ2-5, reads NAGVMQNPRHLVRRRGQEARLRCSPMKGHSHVYWYRQLPEEGLKFMVYLQKENIIDESGMPKERFSAEFPKEGPSILRIQQVVRGDSAAYFCASSPRASGGQETQYFGPGTRLLVL.

The rearrangement joins TRBV27 to TRBJ2-1, with 7 bases aligning to TRBD2. The CDR3 sequence is 16 residues long. The V gene end was trimmed by 1 base and the J gene end by 4 bases; junction bases not matched to a gene: 7. Looked up from germline, CDR1 is MNHEY and CDR2 is SMNVEV (reference sequence). The CDR3 nucleotides are TGTGCCAGCAGTTTATTAGGCGGGGGATTATACAATGAGCAGTTCTTC. This codes for CASSLLGGGLYNEQFF.

V usage is TRBV5-1 and J usage is TRBJ1-1; D gene uncertain. Deletions cut 0 bases from V and 8 bases from J, with 14 bases between. Per the germline V gene, CDR1 is SGHRS and CDR2 is YFSETQ. The CDR3 contains 14 residues. CDR3 in amino acids: CASSLGRETIEAFF. The CDR3 coding sequence is TGCGCCAGCAGCTTGGGACGGGAGACCATAGAAGCTTTCTTT.

V gene TRBV12-3 or TRBV12-4 combines with J gene TRBJ1-5, with D maybe TRBD1 (5 bases). CDR3 length equals 13 residues. V was pared by 3 bases and J by 6 bases, with 9 bases between. The CDR3 sequence is CASSFPGVQPQHF. CDR3 DNA: TGTGCCAGCAGTTTTCCGGGGGTTCAGCCCCAGCATTTT.

This rearrangement joins TRBV4-3 to TRBJ1-1; possible D gene TRBD1, 6 bases. Germline CDR1 is LGHNA and CDR2 is YSLEER. CDR3 size: 15 residues. Between the trimmed V and J ends, which lost 0 bases and 4 bases, there was a span of 12 bases. CDR3 in amino acids: CASSQEGTGFTEAFF. For the CDR3, the DNA is TGCGCCAGCAGCCAAGAGGGAACAGGGTTCACTGAAGCTTTCTTT.

This rearrangement joins TRBV9 to TRBJ1-3; D gene ambiguous. CDR3 length: 15 amino acids. Germline V CDR1 and CDR2: SGDLS, YYNGEE. Trimming took off 4 bases at V and 3 bases at J, with 14 bases between the two ends. CDR3 amino acids: CASSLSGSIGNTIYF. CDR3 nucleotide sequence: TGTGCCAGCAGCCTATCCGGCTCAATTGGAAACACCATATATTTT. Using reference TRBV9 and TRBJ1-3 for the parts outside the CDR3, the full variable domain is DSGVTQTPKHLITATGQRVTLRCSPRSGDLSVYWYQQSLDQGLQFLIQYYNGEERAKGNILERFSAQQFPDLHSELNLSSLELGDSALYFCASSLSGSIGNTIYFGEGSWLTVV.

This chain uses TRBV6-5 with TRBJ2-1; D is possibly TRBD1 (5 bases). V lost 0 bases to trimming and J lost 7 bases, with 13 bases between them. Germline V gives CDR1 MNHEY, CDR2 SVGAGI. This CDR3 has 15 amino acids. CDR3 DNA sequence: TGTGCCAGCAGTTACTCGCAAGGGGCGAAGAATGAGCAGTTCTTC. Protein: CASSYSQGAKNEQFF.

The rearrangement links TRBV7-9 to TRBJ1-6, with a possible D match to TRBD1 (5 bases). CDR3 size: 14 residues. The V end was cut by 3 bases, the J end by 7 bases, with 10 bases between. The germline V gene has CDR1 SEHNR and CDR2 FQNEAQ (reference sequence). CDR3 amino acids: CASSFTSGNSPLHF. Here the CDR3 DNA reads TGTGCCAGCAGCTTTACGTCAGGGAATTCACCCCTCCACTTT.

The chain joins TRBV29-1 to TRBJ1-1, with D unclear. The CDR3 has 8 amino acids. V was cut by 6 bases and J by 11 bases, with 7 bases left in between. Germline values: CDR1 SQVTM, CDR2 ANQGSEA. The CDR3 DNA sequence: TGCAGCGTCGATAGGGCTTTCTTT. This translates into CSVDRAFF.

The rearrangement links TRBV5-1 to TRBJ1-1, with D unresolved. The CDR3 covers 13 residues. Germline V gene sequence: CDR1 SGHRS, CDR2 YFSETQ. Trimming stripped 3 bases from V and 3 bases from J, with 9 bases between. Written as DNA, the CDR3 is TGCGCCAGCAGCTCCCAGCGTGACACTGAAGCTTTCTTT. This translates into CASSSQRDTEAFF.

The chain joins TRBV7-9 to TRBJ2-1; TRBD2 aligns across 9 bases. The CDR3 runs 15 residues. Germline V gene sequence: CDR1 SEHNR, CDR2 FQNEAQ (reference sequence). J lost 5 bases, V lost 6 bases, and 8 bases had no gene match. CDR3 region: CASRRTASGDNEQFF. CDR3 in DNA: TGTGCCAGCAGGAGGACGGCTAGCGGGGACAATGAGCAGTTCTTC. The full variable domain, its missing parts supplied by reference TRBV7-9 and TRBJ2-1, is DTGVSQNPRHKITKRGQNVTFRCDPISEHNRLYWYRQTLGQGPEFLTYFQNEAQLEKSRLLSDRFSAERPKGSFSTLEIQRTEQGDSAMYLCASRRTASGDNEQFFGPGTRLTVL.

The chain employs TRBV6-4 and TRBJ1-5; D remains ambiguous. V was trimmed by 5 bases and J by 9 bases, leaving 17 bases between them. The CDR3 sequence is 14 residues long. Germline V gene data show CDR1 as MRHNA and CDR2 as SNTAGT. DNA of the CDR3: TGTGCCAGCAGTATCCTAGAGGGAAAGGGGCCCCAGCATTTT. Protein sequence: CASSILEGKGPQHF.

V gene TRBV28 combines with J gene TRBJ2-5, with 9 positions matching TRBD1. V dropped 0 bases and J dropped 2; count of bases not matched to a gene: 19. This CDR3 contains 21 residues. Germline CDR1 MDHEN, CDR2 SYDVKM. In DNA form, the CDR3 reads TGTGCCAGCAGTTTATGGATCCAGCCCCCCCCGGGACAGGGCCCTCAAGAGACCCAGTACTTC. As protein: CASSLWIQPPPGQGPQETQYF.

J is TRBJ2-1 and V is TRBV6-5; D gene uncertain. Germline loops: CDR1 MNHEY, CDR2 SVGAGI. Between the trimmed V and J ends, which lost 6 bases and 10 bases, there was a span of 10 bases. CDR3 length: 11 amino acids. The CDR3 DNA reads TGTGCCAGCAGGCAAATTGGGGAGCAGTTCTTC. Translating it yields CASRQIGEQFF.

This clone is deemed medium-sized. The rearrangement links TRBV11-2 to TRBJ2-7; D possibly corresponds to TRBD1 (5 bases). Trimming shortened V by 7 bases and J by 0 bases, and 25 bases separated the two germline ends. The CDR3 spans 18 residues. The germline CDR1 and CDR2 sequences are SGHAT and FQNNGV. The CDR3 sequence is CASNTPTGLGFSSYEQYF. The CDR3 DNA reads TGTGCCAGCAACACCCCAACAGGTTTAGGGTTTAGCTCCTACGAGCAGTACTTC.

By share of the sample, this clone is medium-sized. The chain couples TRBV6-1 to TRBJ1-6, with TRBD1 as a possible D gene (5 bases). V lost 6 bases and J lost 7, with 13 bases in between. The CDR3 extends over 14 amino acids. Germline V CDR1 and CDR2: MNHNS, SASEGT. Here the CDR3 reads CASSSPGNNSPLHF. CDR3 nucleotides: TGTGCCAGCAGCTCGCCAGGGAACAATTCACCCCTCCACTTT.